The 11 T cell receptor beta chains in this list originate from one sample, sequenced in a study of beta chain features in type 1 diabetes listed by TCRdb under 2018. Library prep was done by the immunoSEQ multiplex PCR assay. The High Capacity cDNA Reverse Transcription Kit was used to reverse transcribe all of the isolated RNA, meaning that expressed TCRB transcripts were what got sequenced. As stored in TCRdb, this immuneACCESS dataset retains in-frame rearrangements with V and J assigned. A fraction of the clones does not appear; measured against another copy, unresolved V genes explain less than half of the discrepancy, and the remainder lacks a known reason. Present in this sample are about 620,000 clones, roughly a sixth of which were seen just once. About 0.087% of the sample is in the top ten clones. Sequencing input: naive CD4+ T cells from blood. The sample's cell subset or site, from its label and the paper: true naive CD4+ T cells. These receptor sequences come from a man aged 18 to 30 in good health.

The gene calls are TRBV5-4 and TRBJ2-5; TRBD2 matches 8 bases. Per the germline V gene, CDR1 is SGHNT and CDR2 is YYREEE (reference sequence). The CDR3 totals 15 residues. J lost 2 bases, V lost 7 bases, and 10 bases had no gene match. DNA of the CDR3: TGTGCCAGCTCCCTCGGGGGGGCATCGCAAGAGACCCAGTACTTC. It is translated as CASSLGGASQETQYF.

J is TRBJ2-3 and V is TRBV6-5, with TRBD2 matching 7 bases. The trim removed 6 bases at V and 5 bases at J, leaving 2 bases unmatched. The CDR3 has 12 residues. The germline V gene encodes CDR1 MNHEY and CDR2 SVGAGI. CDR3: CASRTGGDTQYF. CDR3 DNA sequence: TGTGCCAGCAGGACGGGGGGAGATACGCAGTATTTT.

This clone has only a few counts. The V call is TRBV5-8, the J call TRBJ1-5, with unresolved D. In germline, CDR1 is SGHTS, CDR2 YDEGEE. V was clipped by 6 bases and J by 7 bases, with 14 bases between them. The CDR3 covers 13 residues. The CDR3 reads CASTPFGWQPQHF. In DNA, the CDR3 is TGTGCCAGCACTCCTTTCGGATGGCAGCCCCAGCATTTT.

This chain joins TRBV10-3 and TRBJ2-6; D perhaps matches TRBD1 (5 bases). Germline V gene data show CDR1 as ENHRY and CDR2 as SYGVKD. The length of the CDR3 is 13 residues. V lost 8 bases, J lost 2 bases, and 7 bases lay in between. The CDR3 protein is CAIGRAGANVLTF. The DNA of the CDR3 is TGTGCCATCGGCAGGGCTGGGGCCAACGTCCTGACTTTC.

The chain joins TRBV25-1 to TRBJ1-1; D is ambiguous. There are 13 residues in the CDR3. The germline V gene encodes CDR1 MGHDK and CDR2 SYGVNS. The V end lost 7 bases, the J end lost 1 base, and 10 bases lay between the germline ends. The CDR3 nucleotides read TGTGCCAGCACCGGAGCCGGGAACACTGAAGCTTTCTTT. This translates into CASTGAGNTEAFF.

The DNA of the CDR3 is TGTGCCAGCAGCTTCTGGGTTTTTCAAGAGACCCAGTACTTC. This sequence encodes CASSFWVFQETQYF. The chain has TRBV5-4 and TRBJ2-5; the D is unclear. CDR1 SGHNT and CDR2 YYREEE come from the germline V gene (reference sequence). V lost 2 bases and J lost 2, with 10 bases in between. There are 14 residues in the CDR3.

Remarks on this clone: This sample includes further DNA sequences coding for the same CDR3. The chain combines TRBV20-1 with TRBJ2-5; D unresolved. Germline V lookup: CDR1 DFQATT, CDR2 SNEGSKA (reference sequence). The V and J ends lost 1 base and 5 bases respectively, with 5 bases between them. This CDR3 comprises 11 residues. The CDR3 here is CSARVRETQYF. CDR3 nucleotides: TGCAGTGCTAGAGTTAGGGAGACCCAGTACTTC.

The V call is TRBV18, the J call TRBJ1-2; D is unclear. This CDR3 contains 12 residues. Trimming left V 2 bases short and J 5 bases short, with 6 bases between. Germline assignment: CDR1 KGHSH and CDR2 LQKENI. CDR3 in amino acids: CASSPSGYGYTF. The CDR3 nucleotides are TGTGCCAGCTCACCAAGCGGATATGGCTACACCTTC.

This clone occurred a few times. This chain connects TRBV7-3 to TRBJ2-1; 7 positions agree with TRBD2. V shed 5 bases, J shed 6 bases, and the junction held 10 bases outside the gene matches. CDR3 length: 15 amino acids. From germline, CDR1 is SGHTA and CDR2 FQGTGA. For the CDR3, the DNA is TGTGCCAGCAGCCCGAGGCGGGAGAATATCAATGAGCAGTTCTTC. Translation gives CASSPRRENINEQFF. The full variable domain, rest sourced from reference TRBV7-3 and TRBJ2-1, is GAGVSQTPSNKVTEKGKYVELRCDPISGHTALYWYRQSLGQGPEFLIYFQGTGAADDSGLPNDRFFAVRPEGSVSTLKIQRTERGDSAVYLCASSPRRENINEQFFGPGTRLTVL.

This clone was seen more than once but under ten times. Here the CDR3 DNA reads TGTGCTAGTGGTTCCTGGGGGCCTCAGCAGTTCTTC. This codes for CASGSWGPQQFF. V is TRBV12-5 and J is TRBJ2-1; perhaps TRBD1 as D (6 bases). The V end lost 4 bases, the J end lost 11 bases, and 12 bases lay between the germline ends. Germline assignment: CDR1 LGHNT and CDR2 FRNRAP. This CDR3 contains 12 residues. Together with reference TRBV12-5 and TRBJ2-1, the CDR3 gives the full variable domain: DARVTQTPRHKVTEMGQEVTMRCQPILGHNTVFWYRQTMMQGLELLAYFRNRAPLDDSGMPKDRFSAEMPDATLATLKIQPSEPRDSAVYFCASGSWGPQQFFGPGTRLTVL.

This clone has just a few counts. V and J are TRBV19 and TRBJ2-4; TRBD1 is a possible D gene (5 bases). The germline V gene encodes CDR1 LNHDA and CDR2 SQIVND (reference sequence). V was clipped by 6 bases and J by 0 bases, with 15 bases between them. This CDR3 has 16 amino acids. CDR3 residues: CASRAGPLGAKNIQYF. The CDR3 nucleotides are TGTGCCAGTAGGGCAGGGCCTCTCGGAGCCAAAAACATTCAGTACTTC.